The clone carrying this TCR beta chain has only a few counts. These data come from a study of blood T cell repertoires in COVID-19. Study-level information: The analysed material was cDNA or gDNA that came from T cells, B-cell-depleted T cells, or PBMCs.

This CDR3 contains 13 residues. Trimming pared 5 bases from V and 0 bases from J, leaving 8 bases between. Germline V gene lookup returns CDR1 SGHAT and CDR2 FQNNGV. Produced via immunoSEQ multiplex PCR; TCRdb's table is partial and in-frame only. The sample includes roughly 100,000 clones, roughly 87% seen only once; the top ten take 6.2%. The sample taken for sequencing was peripheral blood. This chain joins TRBV11-2 and TRBJ2-7; D gene uncertain. The receptor's source is a human donor in a cohort sampled during active COVID-19. CDR3 residues: CASSVGPSYEQYF. CDR3 sequence (DNA): TGTGCCAGCAGCGTGGGCCCCTCCTACGAGCAGTACTTC.